Presented here are 5 T cell receptor beta chains from one specimen sequenced in a study of T cell clonality in common variable immunodeficiency. These TCRs are of unknown antigen specificity. General study findings and limits: Fewer deletions and N-nucleotide insertions were reportedly seen in common variable immunodeficiency TCR beta sequences.

Assay used: immunoSEQ multiplex PCR; TCRdb lists only in-frame clones, some missing. The sample contains around 3,700 clones, none of them singletons. The specimen sequenced was peripheral blood mononuclear cells. The receptors were sampled from a human donor with common variable immunodeficiency.

As concerns this clone: The CDR3 end is not reached by the read, which stops 3 residues before it; the germline J gene fills it in. The chain combines TRBV7-6 with TRBJ2-3; 8 positions agree with TRBD2. Germline-derived CDR1 and CDR2 are SGHVS and FNYEAQ. Unmatched junction bases numbered 10, after V lost 3 bases and J lost 2 bases. There are 17 residues in the CDR3. The CDR3 here is CASSLGIQRGFTDTQYF. CDR3 DNA, as far as it was read: TGTGCCAGCAGCTTGGGAATCCAGCGGGGGTTCACAGATACG.

The sample holds many counts of this clone. Sequencing ends 3 residues short of the CDR3 end; the germline J gene provides the rest. The V and J genes are TRBV20-1 and TRBJ2-5; the match to TRBD2 covers 13 bases. This CDR3 spans 19 amino acids. V shed 0 bases, J shed 2 bases, and the junction held 12 bases outside the gene matches. Germline values: CDR1 DFQATT, CDR2 SNEGSKA (reference sequence). The part of the CDR3 DNA that was read is TGCAGTGCTAGAGATTCTGGGACTAGCGGGGTGTTTGGGCAAGAGACC. Encoded protein: CSARDSGTSGVFGQET. The full CDR3 protein is CSARDSGTSGVFGQETQYF.

Concerning this clone itself: The read halts 3 residues ahead of the CDR3 end, with the missing end drawn from the germline J gene. The chain joins TRBV6-1 to TRBJ2-5, with a weak D call TRBD2 (6 bases). With 0 bases removed from V and 1 base from J, the gap between germline ends came to 6 bases. Looked up from germline, CDR1 is MNHNS and CDR2 is SASEGT. The CDR3 extends over 14 amino acids. This CDR3 reads CASSEAGGQETQYF. The CDR3 bases that were read are TGTGCCAGCAGTGAAGCGGGGGGCCAAGAGACC.

This clone has a handful of counts. The CDR3 is cut off 3 residues early in the read; its end comes from the germline J gene. The chain combines TRBV2 with TRBJ2-7; 11 positions agree with TRBD1. From germline, CDR1 is SNHLY and CDR2 FYNNEI. The CDR3 covers 14 residues. V was clipped by 6 bases and J by 4 bases; unmatched bases: 5. The CDR3 reads CASRTGQGAYEQYF. Incomplete CDR3 DNA: TGTGCCAGCAGAACCGGACAGGGGGCTTACGAG.

In the case of this clone: The read finishes 3 residues shy of the CDR3 end, and the germline J gene is used to complete it. The chain links TRBV19 to TRBJ2-7, with 8 bases matching TRBD2. This CDR3 has 16 residues. V gave up 5 bases and J gave up 4 bases; unmatched junction bases: 13. CDR1 is LNHDA, CDR2 SQIVND, per germline (reference sequence). The CDR3 protein is CASSLTLSGTLYEQYF. CDR3 DNA (partial): TGTGCCAGTAGTCTTACCCTTAGCGGGACCCTTTACGAG.